Below, 8 T cell receptor beta chains from the same sample are listed, as sequenced in a study of T cells in Graves' hyperthyroidism and ophthalmopathy (dated by TCRdb to between 2018 and 2021). The library was obtained by multiplex PCR. The instrument was an Illumina HiSeq 2000. TCR beta CDR3 regions were amplified from RNA transcripts. The TCR CDR3 was subjected to a first round of RT-PCR using the HTBI primer set and the Qiagen OneStep RT-PCR kit. The public reads were reanalyzed by TCRdb: fastp trimming at Q25, MiXCR alignment, in-frame beta chains only. Every CDR3 protein is listed once, alongside the most common genes and DNA of its rows. Counted in this sample were about 380,000 distinct CDR3 sequences; about 15% of them appeared once. Jointly, the top ten make up about 10% of the sample. The source material was blood. Receptors were obtained from a woman in her sixties with Graves' hyperthyroidism.

Concerning this clonotype itself: A much larger clone is a single base away; this may be a read error. The chain employs TRBV5-1 and TRBJ2-1; 8 bases map to TRBD1. Germline V CDR1 and CDR2: SGHRS, YFSETQ. The CDR3 extends over 13 amino acids. DNA for the CDR3: TGCGCCAGCAGCTCAGGGGGCCACAATGGGCAGTTCTTC. It translates to CASSSGGHNGQFF. Full variable domain (remainder filled in from reference TRBV5-1 and TRBJ2-1): KAGVTQTPRYLIKTRGQQVTLSCSPISGHRSVSWYQQTPGQGLQFLFEYFSETQRNKGNFPGRFSGRQFSNSRSEMNVSTLELGDSALYLCASSSGGHNGQFFGPGTRLTVL.

Note on this clonotype: A much larger clone is a single base away; this may be a read error. V is TRBV29-1 and J is TRBJ2-7, with a weak D call TRBD1 (6 bases). This CDR3 contains 13 residues. The V end was cut by 4 bases, the J end by 0 bases, with 10 bases between. CDR1 SQVTM and CDR2 ANQGSEA come from the germline V gene. CDR3 residues: CSVGRQDSYEQYF. CDR3 in DNA: TGCAGCGTTGGTCGACAGGACTCCTACGAGCAGTACTTC.

This clonotype was observed a few times. The chain joins TRBV5-1 to TRBJ1-1, with no clear D. CDR1 SGHRS and CDR2 YFSETQ come from the germline V gene. The germline V and J ends were trimmed by 0 bases and 1 base, with 7 bases remaining between them. The CDR3 length is 14 residues. CDR3 bases: TGCGCCAGCAGCTTGGACACGGCGAACACTGAAGCTTTCTTT. Translated: CASSLDTANTEAFF.

This sequence joins TRBV19 and TRBJ1-5; 9 bases map to TRBD1. V lost 10 bases to trimming and J lost 4 bases; unmatched junction nucleotides: 5. Germline CDR1 is LNHDA and CDR2 is SQIVND (reference sequence). This CDR3 comprises 13 residues. Here the CDR3 DNA reads TGTGCCACCGCGGGACAGGGTAATCAGCCCCAGCATTTT. Protein sequence: CATAGQGNQPQHF.

The V and J genes are TRBV12-3 or TRBV12-4 and TRBJ2-7; 11 bases agree with TRBD2. V shed 5 bases and J 2 bases; nucleotides not matched to a gene: 11. This CDR3 spans 17 amino acids. The CDR3 nucleotides are TGTGCCAGCAGTACAGGGGGTACTAGCGGGAGTCCCTACGAGCAGTACTTC. Protein sequence: CASSTGGTSGSPYEQYF.

The V call is TRBV12-3 or TRBV12-4, the J call TRBJ2-7; D perhaps matches TRBD1 (8 bases). Trimming removed 6 bases at V and 3 bases at J, with 21 bases between. This CDR3 region has 16 residues. The CDR3 loop reads CASSSPSGGQGYEQYF. CDR3 sequence (DNA): TGTGCCAGCAGCTCCCCCTCGGGAGGACAGGGCTACGAGCAGTACTTC.

This clonotype appeared a few times. The chain links TRBV12-3 or TRBV12-4 to TRBJ2-5, with D possibly being TRBD1 (6 bases). V was pared by 7 bases and J by 5 bases, with 17 bases between. The CDR3 has 14 residues. CDR3 nucleotide sequence: TGTGCCAGCACTTCACAGGGAATCGGGGAGACCCAGTACTTC. Its protein is CASTSQGIGETQYF.

The chain is built from TRBV3-1 and TRBJ2-1; the match to TRBD2 covers 15 bases. CDR3 size: 17 residues. The germline CDR1 and CDR2 sequences are LGHDT and YNNKEL (reference sequence). Trimming removed 1 base from V and 9 bases from J; junction bases left unmatched: 7. The CDR3 nucleotides read TGTGCCAGCAGCCAAGGCCCTGGACTAGCGGGAGGGGGTGAGCAGTTCTTC. Its protein product is CASSQGPGLAGGGEQFF.